This T cell receptor (beta chain) comes out of a study of blood T cell repertoires in COVID-19. Profiling relied on immunoSEQ multiplex PCR, and the TCRdb table lists in-frame clones only, not all of them. The table shows some 400,000 clones, with 80% to 90% occurring only once. The length of the CDR3 is 14 residues. In germline, CDR1 is LGHNA, CDR2 YSLEER. Trimming cost V 0 bases and J 4 bases, with 6 bases left between them. This sequence joins TRBV4-3 and TRBJ2-2; D not certain. Input material: peripheral blood. This TCR came from a woman under 40 with COVID-19, enrolled during active disease. The CDR3 here is CASSQDPVTGELFF. CDR3 DNA: TGCGCCAGCAGCCAAGATCCGGTCACCGGGGAGCTGTTTTTT.